This entry lists 25 T cell receptor beta chains sequenced from one sample in a study of CD8 T cells in Susac syndrome. A quantity of roughly 0.5 to 1 ug RNA underwent reverse transcription using random hexamers. From the immunoSEQ multiplex PCR reads, TCRdb called clonotypes with MiXCR, one entry per CDR3 protein. The top ten hold over 0.095% of the sample, which has roughly 300,000 distinct CDR3 sequences, roughly 84% seen once. The sample comprised CD8+ T cells from PBMCs. The receptors shown here come from a human donor with multiple sclerosis.

Only one count was recorded for this clonotype. J is TRBJ2-7 and V is TRBV29-1; 9 nucleotides line up with TRBD2. This CDR3 contains 11 residues. Trimming at V came to 6 bases and at J to 7 bases, leaving 4 bases not matched to a gene. Germline values: CDR1 SQVTM, CDR2 ANQGSEA. CDR3 sequence: CSVGLAWEQYF. DNA of the CDR3: TGCAGCGTCGGACTAGCGTGGGAGCAGTACTTC.

CDR3 sequence reads: CASSPWSGIGTGELFF. As DNA, the CDR3 is TGTGCCAGCTCACCATGGAGCGGGATTGGTACCGGGGAGCTGTTTTTT. J is TRBJ2-2 and V is TRBV18; 7 nucleotides agree with TRBD2. CDR3 length: 16 amino acids. Germline CDR1 reads KGHSH; CDR2 reads LQKENI. V gave up 2 bases and J gave up 5 bases; unmatched junction bases: 8.

The gene calls are TRBV19 and TRBJ2-1; 8 nucleotides agree with TRBD2. The CDR3 loop spans 15 amino acids. Germline values: CDR1 LNHDA, CDR2 SQIVND (reference sequence). The trim removed 5 bases at V and 5 bases at J, leaving 8 bases unmatched. The CDR3, as DNA: TGTGCCAGTAGTCTTATAGCGGGAACCCACAATGAGCAGTTCTTC. Protein product: CASSLIAGTHNEQFF.

V is TRBV5-6 and J is TRBJ2-7; 7 bases are shared with TRBD2. V gave up 5 bases and J gave up 2 bases; unmatched junction bases: 4. Germline values: CDR1 SGHDT, CDR2 YYEEEE. This CDR3 spans 13 amino acids. In nucleotides, the CDR3 is TGTGCCAGCAGTACCGGGAGGACCTACGAGCAGTACTTC. It is translated as CASSTGRTYEQYF.

The chain employs TRBV4-2 and TRBJ1-5, with TRBD1 identical over 8 bases. The CDR3 covers 14 residues. V lost 3 bases to trimming and J lost 3 bases; unmatched junction nucleotides: 1. Germline values: CDR1 LGHNA, CDR2 YNFKEQ. The CDR3 nucleotides are TGTGCCAGCAGCCAGGACAGGGTCAATCAGCCCCAGCATTTT. Amino acids: CASSQDRVNQPQHF.

This chain joins TRBV5-6 and TRBJ2-7, with 7 bases fitting TRBD1. The V segment lost 4 bases and the J segment 3 bases; nucleotides outside the gene matches: 4. Germline lookup yields CDR1 SGHDT and CDR2 YYEEEE. There are 13 residues in the CDR3. The CDR3 DNA reads TGTGCCAGCAGCCGGGACAGAGACTACGAGCAGTACTTC. Translation gives CASSRDRDYEQYF.

V usage is TRBV6-4 and J usage is TRBJ2-7; 9 bases map to TRBD2. With 0 bases clipped from V and 7 bases from J, the junction kept 10 bases outside the gene matches. This CDR3 has 16 residues. CDR1 is MRHNA, CDR2 SNTAGT, per germline. The CDR3 reads CASSDSAGGRVKEQYF. Here the CDR3 DNA reads TGTGCCAGCAGTGACTCGGCGGGGGGGCGGGTGAAAGAGCAGTACTTC.

The V and J genes are TRBV3-1 and TRBJ2-3, with D possibly being TRBD2 (5 bases). The length of the CDR3 is 15 residues. Germline V gives CDR1 LGHDT, CDR2 YNNKEL (reference sequence). Trimming removed 0 bases at V and 4 bases at J, with 11 bases between. In DNA form, the CDR3 reads TGTGCCAGCAGCCAAGATTTCAACGGGGCAGATACGCAGTATTTT. Translating it yields CASSQDFNGADTQYF.

The rearrangement joins TRBV14 to TRBJ2-2; D ambiguous. The CDR3 is made up of 15 amino acids. Trimming took 0 bases from V and 5 from J, leaving 10 bases between them. Germline loops: CDR1 SGHDN, CDR2 FVKESK. CDR3 residues: CASSQDVKGTGELFF. DNA for the CDR3: TGTGCCAGCAGCCAAGATGTTAAAGGGACCGGGGAGCTGTTTTTT.

A few counts support this clonotype. The gene calls are TRBV27 and TRBJ2-7, with 8 bases fitting TRBD1. The CDR3 contains 12 residues. Per the germline V gene, CDR1 is MNHEY and CDR2 is SMNVEV (reference sequence). V was clipped by 10 bases and J by 5 bases; unmatched bases: 7. The CDR3 region is CATHGQGDEQYF. Written as DNA, the CDR3 is TGTGCCACCCACGGACAGGGCGACGAGCAGTACTTC.

The V and J genes are TRBV7-9 and TRBJ2-5; a possible D gene is TRBD2 (5 bases). V was pared by 5 bases and J by 5 bases, with 21 bases between. In germline, CDR1 is SEHNR, CDR2 FQNEAQ (reference sequence). The CDR3 contains 16 residues. The DNA for the CDR3 is TGTGCCAGCAGCCAAAAGTCGGCAAGGCCGGGGGAGACCCAGTACTTC. It translates to CASSQKSARPGETQYF.

Only one count was recorded for this clonotype. The chain combines TRBV24-1 with TRBJ1-2; tentative D call: TRBD1 (5 bases). Germline V gene data show CDR1 as KGHDR and CDR2 as SFDVKD. There are 16 residues in the CDR3. The germline V and J ends were trimmed by 2 bases and 2 bases, with 14 bases remaining between them. This CDR3 reads CATSDWRDRRNYGYTF. CDR3 bases: TGTGCCACCAGTGATTGGCGGGACCGTCGCAACTATGGCTACACCTTC.

This chain connects TRBV27 to TRBJ2-7; a weak D match, TRBD2 (5 bases). Trimming took 4 bases from V and 7 from J, leaving 14 bases between them. The CDR3 is 13 amino acids. From germline, CDR1 is MNHEY and CDR2 SMNVEV (reference sequence). The CDR3 is CASSWTARGEQYF. Written as DNA, the CDR3 is TGTGCCAGCAGTTGGACTGCTCGGGGAGAGCAGTACTTC.

This clonotype came up once. This chain uses TRBV27 with TRBJ1-1; D not certain. The CDR3 has 12 amino acids. Trimming took off 7 bases at V and 2 bases at J, with 8 bases between the two ends. Germline values: CDR1 MNHEY, CDR2 SMNVEV (reference sequence). The CDR3 nucleotides are TGTGCCAGCACCAATGGAAACACTGAAGCTTTCTTT. It translates to CASTNGNTEAFF.

The J gene is TRBJ2-3, the V gene TRBV6-4, with D possibly matching TRBD2 (6 bases). Germline CDR1 and CDR2: MRHNA and SNTAGT. Trimming took off 2 bases at V and 5 bases at J, with 8 bases between the two ends. The CDR3 has 13 residues. In nucleotides, the CDR3 is TGTGCCAGCAGTGACGGGGGGAGAGATACGCAGTATTTT. It specifies CASSDGGRDTQYF.

This chain uses TRBV27 with TRBJ2-7; 8 bases line up with TRBD1. CDR3 length: 15 residues. CDR1 is MNHEY and CDR2 is SMNVEV in the germline V gene (reference sequence). V lost 6 bases, J lost 3 bases, and 10 bases stayed unmatched. The CDR3, as DNA: TGTGCCAGCAGACCGACCGGGACAGGCGACTACGAGCAGTACTTC. Translation: CASRPTGTGDYEQYF.

This clonotype was picked up one time. This rearrangement joins TRBV7-9 to TRBJ2-1; 8 bases fit TRBD2. Germline-derived CDR1 and CDR2 are SEHNR and FQNEAQ (reference sequence). Trimming removed 4 bases from V and 9 bases from J; junction bases left unmatched: 11. This CDR3 is built from 15 residues. The CDR3 is CASSSPGTSLGEQFF. In nucleotides, the CDR3 is TGTGCCAGCAGCTCGCCCGGGACTAGTTTAGGTGAGCAGTTCTTC.

On this clonotype itself: One end of the junction fails to match germline, which may point to a read error. The chain carries TRBV6-5 and TRBJ2-2; tentatively, D is TRBD2 (5 bases). Germline V gene data show CDR1 as MNHEY and CDR2 as SVGAGI. The CDR3 spans 17 residues. The DNA for the CDR3 is TGTGCCAGCAGTTACTTTTCCCCTCCTAGGTACACCGGGGAGCCGTTTTTT. It yields the protein CASSYFSPPRYTGEPFF.

This clonotype appeared a single time. The V and J genes are TRBV12-3 or TRBV12-4 and TRBJ2-3, with TRBD2 matching over 14 bases. The CDR3 runs 16 residues. V dropped 5 bases and J dropped 6; count of bases not matched to a gene: 7. CDR3 bases: TGTGCCAGCAGTCTTGGGACTAGCGGGAGTCTGGATACGCAGTATTTT. This gives the protein CASSLGTSGSLDTQYF.

The chain couples TRBV29-1 to TRBJ2-1; 11 bases line up with TRBD2. Germline CDR1 and CDR2: SQVTM and ANQGSEA. The V and J ends lost 4 bases and 2 bases, in that order; junction bases with no gene match: 19. There are 20 residues in the CDR3. CDR3: CSVGALGTSGRNVAYNEQFF. CDR3 bases: TGCAGCGTTGGGGCTCTCGGCACTAGCGGGAGAAATGTGGCCTACAATGAGCAGTTCTTC.

In nucleotides, the CDR3 is TGTGCCAGTAGTATTCCCCGGACTAGCGGGGCCCAGGTGGAGCAGTACTTC. Its translation is CASSIPRTSGAQVEQYF. The chain combines TRBV19 with TRBJ2-7; TRBD2 matches 12 bases. Germline V CDR1 and CDR2: LNHDA, SQIVND (reference sequence). The CDR3 is 17 residues long. J lost 7 bases, V lost 3 bases, and 13 bases had no gene match.

This chain uses TRBV19 with TRBJ2-1, with 7 bases matching TRBD1. V dropped 6 bases and J dropped 1; count of bases not matched to a gene: 6. Germline V gives CDR1 LNHDA, CDR2 SQIVND (reference sequence). CDR3 length: 15 residues. CDR3 sequence (DNA): TGTGCCAGTAGGCTCCGGGACAGTTCCTACAATGAGCAGTTCTTC. It yields the protein CASRLRDSSYNEQFF.

The genes are TRBV27 and TRBJ2-7; a possible D gene is TRBD1 (6 bases). With 5 bases removed from V and 2 bases from J, the gap between germline ends came to 19 bases. CDR1 and CDR2 (germline): MNHEY, SMNVEV (reference sequence). This CDR3 spans 16 amino acids. CDR3 sequence: CASSPSNGQRAYEQYF. Written as DNA, the CDR3 is TGTGCCAGCAGTCCCTCGAACGGACAGAGAGCCTACGAGCAGTACTTC.

This clonotype was picked up one time. The J gene is TRBJ2-3, the V gene TRBV6-5; 8 bases are a match to TRBD2. V was pared by 0 bases and J by 6 bases, with 11 bases of the junction left unmatched. CDR3 length: 17 residues. CDR1 is MNHEY, CDR2 SVGAGI, per germline. CDR3 nucleotides: TGTGCCAGCAGTTACTCGAAGGGCCGGGAGGGCCGGGATACGCAGTATTTT. This gives the protein CASSYSKGREGRDTQYF.

CDR3 DNA: TGTGCCAGCAGCCCCCCCAACGGGTACAGGGCCGAGACTGAAGCTTTCTTT. Amino acids: CASSPPNGYRAETEAFF. This chain joins TRBV14 and TRBJ1-1; maybe TRBD1 (6 bases). Trimming removed 4 bases from V and 5 bases from J, with 23 bases in between. The CDR3 loop spans 17 amino acids. Germline loops: CDR1 SGHDN, CDR2 FVKESK.